This T cell receptor (beta chain) is drawn from a study of blood T cell repertoires in COVID-19 (dated by TCRdb to the early 2020s). With regard to the full study: Samples covering the acute and convalescent phases of COVID-19 were provided by collaborators in the United States, Italy and Spain. Deeply sampled blood TCRbeta repertoires from subjects exposed to, actively infected with, or recovered from COVID-19 were included in the dataset. The prospective study material was composed of cDNA or gDNA derived from T cells, B-cell-depleted T cells, or PBMCs. The repertoires were made available in a free public database intended to serve as a resource for research on the immune response to SARS-CoV-2. Samples were obtained from the ongoing ImmuneRACE study (first 160 participants) and from about 1,300 subjects provided by 6 global collaborators. Where available, HLA class I and class II types were obtained from metadata supplied by the sample provider rather than from assay-based typing. A de-identified subject ID, COVID-19 status, age in years and sex were almost always included in the sample metadata.

TCRbeta CDR3 regions were amplified from genomic DNA using the immunoSEQ Assay, a bias-controlled multiplex PCR. The authors' analysis ran thus. Nucleated cell counts per sample were estimated from amplification of reference gene primers within the assay. To quantify the absolute abundance of each unique TCRbeta CDR3 rearrangement, sequence reads were collapsed and filtered. For each sample, productive Simpson clonality was calculated as the square root of Simpson's diversity index over productive rearrangements. TCRdb's version of the immuneACCESS table is confined to in-frame rearrangements and falls short of the full clone set. An unresolved V gene accounts for under half of the shortfall where checked; the remainder is of unknown origin. The V and J calls and clone size were taken over from that table, and D and trimming were inferred from the DNA. The sample data list fewer than 350,000 clones, and 75% to 90% of these were observed just once. 2% to 3% of the sample rests with the top ten.

General study outcomes and caveats: The quantity of clinical and demographic metadata differed by source and by participant and was supplied without curation.

Enrolling through a virtual design, the prospective study's participants ranged in age from roughly 18 to 89 years and lived across roughly 24 United States geographic areas. In the prospective study, cohorts were assigned on the basis of participant-reported clinical history obtained from a screening survey and a study questionnaire. For ImmuneRACE Cohort 3, a participant was defined as recovered based on two consecutive negative NP/OP PCR tests, clearance by a healthcare professional, or resolution of symptoms. In the prospective study, mobile phlebotomists collected whole blood, serum and a nasopharyngeal or oropharyngeal swab from each participant. Participants in the prospective study had the option to provide additional blood draws and questionnaires over a roughly 2-month period. Before DNA extraction, blood samples from the prospective study were shipped at room temperature or frozen. As for this clone: Its antigen is not yet known. No much larger clonotype is one base removed from it; base qualities were not supplied.

The receptor comes from a woman aged 45-59 years who had recovered from COVID-19. The sequencing sample was made of PBMCs or T cells enriched from blood (not recorded which).

At the DNA level, the sequence is TGTGCCAGCTCACCACGGCAGGGTAATTCACCCCTCCACTTT. Its protein product is CASSPRQGNSPLHF. The chain is made from TRBV18 and TRBJ1-6; TRBD1 could be the D gene, as 5 bases match. Reading from cysteine to phenylalanine, the CDR3 counts 14 amino acids. The read is trimmed to its CDR3 DNA, 42 bases read in frame from base 1. The V end loses 1 base and the J end loses 6 bases, and a stretch of 7 bases separates them. CDR1 KGHSH and CDR2 LQKENI are derived from the germline V gene.